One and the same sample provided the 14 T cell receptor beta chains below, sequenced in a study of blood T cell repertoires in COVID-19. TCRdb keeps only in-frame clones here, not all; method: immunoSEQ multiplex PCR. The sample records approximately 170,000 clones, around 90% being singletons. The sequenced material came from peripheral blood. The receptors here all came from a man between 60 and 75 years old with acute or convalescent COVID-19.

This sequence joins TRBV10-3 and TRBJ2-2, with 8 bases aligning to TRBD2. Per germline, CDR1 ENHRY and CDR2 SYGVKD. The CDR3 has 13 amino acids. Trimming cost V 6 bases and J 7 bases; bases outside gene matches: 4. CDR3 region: CAIRREVGGELFF. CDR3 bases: TGTGCCATCAGGCGGGAGGTTGGCGGGGAGCTGTTTTTT.

CDR3 bases: TGTGCCAGTAGTATGAGACTAGCGGGAGGGGCAGATACGCAGTATTTT. Translation gives CASSMRLAGGADTQYF. This rearrangement joins TRBV19 to TRBJ2-3, with 14 bases fitting TRBD2. Trimming cost V 3 bases and J 4 bases; bases outside gene matches: 3. The CDR3 loop spans 16 amino acids. Per the germline V gene, CDR1 is LNHDA and CDR2 is SQIVND (reference sequence).

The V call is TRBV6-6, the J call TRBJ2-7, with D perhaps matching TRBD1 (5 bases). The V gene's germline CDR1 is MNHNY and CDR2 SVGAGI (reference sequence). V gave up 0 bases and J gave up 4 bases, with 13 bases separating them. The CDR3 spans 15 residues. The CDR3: CASSYSIGHGYEQYV. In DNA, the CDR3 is TGTGCCAGCAGTTACTCGATTGGACACGGGTACGAGCAGTACGTC.

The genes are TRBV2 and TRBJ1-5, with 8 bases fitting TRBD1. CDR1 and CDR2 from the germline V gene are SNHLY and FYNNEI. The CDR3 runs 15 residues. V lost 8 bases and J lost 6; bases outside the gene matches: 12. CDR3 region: CASGARTGLIQPQHF. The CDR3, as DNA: TGTGCCAGCGGGGCTCGGACAGGGTTGATTCAGCCCCAGCATTTT.

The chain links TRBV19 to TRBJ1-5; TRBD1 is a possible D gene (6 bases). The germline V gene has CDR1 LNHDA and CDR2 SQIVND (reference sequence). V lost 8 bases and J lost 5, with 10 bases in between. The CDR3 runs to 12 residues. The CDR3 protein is CASGWTDQPQHF. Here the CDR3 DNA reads TGTGCCAGTGGTTGGACAGATCAGCCCCAGCATTTT. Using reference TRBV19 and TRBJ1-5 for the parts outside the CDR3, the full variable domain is DGGITQSPKYLFRKEGQNVTLSCEQNLNHDAMYWYRQDPGQGLRLIYYSQIVNDFQKGDIAEGYSVSREKKESFPLTVTSAQKNPTAFYLCASGWTDQPQHFGDGTRLSIL.

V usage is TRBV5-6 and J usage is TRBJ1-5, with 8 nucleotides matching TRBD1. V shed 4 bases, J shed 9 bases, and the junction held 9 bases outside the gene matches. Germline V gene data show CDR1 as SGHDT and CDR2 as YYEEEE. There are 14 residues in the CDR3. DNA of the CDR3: TGTGCCAGCAGCGCCGGGACAGGTGTATGGCCCCAGCATTTT. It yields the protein CASSAGTGVWPQHF.

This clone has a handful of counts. The CDR3 loop reads CASSAQGQAYNEQFF. CDR3 DNA sequence: TGTGCCAGTAGTGCTCAGGGACAAGCCTACAATGAGCAGTTCTTC. This sequence joins TRBV19 and TRBJ2-1, with a possible D match to TRBD1 (6 bases). V was pared by 5 bases and J by 2 bases, with 13 bases between. The length of the CDR3 is 15 residues. CDR1 LNHDA and CDR2 SQIVND come from the germline V gene (reference sequence).

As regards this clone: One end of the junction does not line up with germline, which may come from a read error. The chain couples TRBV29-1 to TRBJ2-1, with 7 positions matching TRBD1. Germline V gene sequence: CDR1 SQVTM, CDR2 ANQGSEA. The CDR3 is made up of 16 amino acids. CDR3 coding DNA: TGCAGCGTGGAAGGGACAGCCACCCGGTCCTACAATGAGCAGTTCTTC. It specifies CSVEGTATRSYNEQFF.

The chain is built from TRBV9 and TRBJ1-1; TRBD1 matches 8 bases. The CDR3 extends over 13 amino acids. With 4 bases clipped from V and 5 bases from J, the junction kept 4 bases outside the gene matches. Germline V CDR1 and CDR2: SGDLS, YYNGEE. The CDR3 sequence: CASSQWTGTEAFF. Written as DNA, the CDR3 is TGTGCCAGCAGCCAATGGACAGGGACTGAAGCTTTCTTT. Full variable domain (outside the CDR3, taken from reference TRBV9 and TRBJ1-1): DSGVTQTPKHLITATGQRVTLRCSPRSGDLSVYWYQQSLDQGLQFLIQYYNGEERAKGNILERFSAQQFPDLHSELNLSSLELGDSALYFCASSQWTGTEAFFGQGTRLTVV.

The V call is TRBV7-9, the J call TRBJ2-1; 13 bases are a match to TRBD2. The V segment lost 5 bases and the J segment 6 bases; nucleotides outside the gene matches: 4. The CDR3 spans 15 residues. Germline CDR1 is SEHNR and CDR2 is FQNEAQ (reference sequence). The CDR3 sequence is CASSVRLAGGNEQFF. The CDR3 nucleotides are TGTGCCAGCAGCGTTAGACTAGCGGGGGGCAATGAGCAGTTCTTC.

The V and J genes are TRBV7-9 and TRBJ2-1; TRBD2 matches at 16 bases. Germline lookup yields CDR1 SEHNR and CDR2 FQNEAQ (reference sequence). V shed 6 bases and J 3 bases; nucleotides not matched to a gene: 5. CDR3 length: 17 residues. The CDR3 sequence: CASSRGLAGGVYNEQFF. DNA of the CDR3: TGTGCCAGCAGTCGGGGACTAGCGGGAGGGGTCTACAATGAGCAGTTCTTC. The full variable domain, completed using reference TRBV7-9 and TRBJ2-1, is DTGVSQNPRHKITKRGQNVTFRCDPISEHNRLYWYRQTLGQGPEFLTYFQNEAQLEKSRLLSDRFSAERPKGSFSTLEIQRTEQGDSAMYLCASSRGLAGGVYNEQFFGPGTRLTVL.

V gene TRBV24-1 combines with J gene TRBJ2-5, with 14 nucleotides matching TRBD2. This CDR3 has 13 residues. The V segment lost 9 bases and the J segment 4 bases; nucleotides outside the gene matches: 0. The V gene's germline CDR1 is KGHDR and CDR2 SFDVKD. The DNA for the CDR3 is TGTGCCACCGGACTAGCGGGGGGAGAGACCCAGTACTTC. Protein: CATGLAGGETQYF.

The CDR3 here is CASSPRASGGLTDTQYF. DNA of the CDR3: TGCGCCAGCAGCCCAAGGGCTAGCGGGGGGCTCACAGATACGCAGTATTTT. The V call is TRBV4-3, the J call TRBJ2-3; TRBD2 agrees at 11 bases. Germline CDR1 is LGHNA and CDR2 is YSLEER. This CDR3 comprises 17 residues. The V and J ends lost 4 bases and 2 bases, in that order; junction bases with no gene match: 8.

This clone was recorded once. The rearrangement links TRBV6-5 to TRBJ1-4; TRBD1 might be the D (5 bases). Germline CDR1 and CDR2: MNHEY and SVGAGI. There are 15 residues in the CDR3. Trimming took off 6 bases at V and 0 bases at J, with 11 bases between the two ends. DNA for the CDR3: TGTGCCAGCAGGACAAGACAGACAACTAATGAAAAACTGTTTTTT. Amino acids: CASRTRQTTNEKLFF.